Following are 8 T cell receptor beta chains from one sample sequenced in a study of T-cell memory formation after mild COVID-19. TCRdb analysed the 5' RACE reads with MiXCR anew, one entry per CDR3 protein. The data hold around 200,000 distinct CDR3 sequences, with about 20% observed a single time. Source material: PBMCs or a T cell subset sorted from them (not recorded which). The receptor source for this set is an adult woman who had mild COVID-19 (a few samples of this study predate the infection). Cell type and time point are not known.

The chain employs TRBV10-2 and TRBJ2-5; TRBD2 agrees at 7 bases. The CDR3 has 15 amino acids. Per germline, CDR1 WSHSY and CDR2 SAAADI. The trim removed 4 bases at V and 5 bases at J, leaving 10 bases unmatched. The CDR3 nucleotides read TGCGCCAGCAGTGCCGGGGGAGGGCCAATTGAGACCCAGTACTTC. Translation gives CASSAGGGPIETQYF.

DNA for the CDR3: TGTGCCAGCATCATTACAGGGGCTGGCACTGAAGCTTTCTTT. Amino acids: CASIITGAGTEAFF. V is TRBV12-3 or TRBV12-4 and J is TRBJ1-1; the match to TRBD1 covers 7 bases. The ends lost 7 bases at V and 4 bases at J; junction bases unmatched: 9. This CDR3 region has 14 residues.

The sample holds a few counts of this clonotype. This chain links TRBV6-9 with TRBJ1-1, with D maybe TRBD1 (5 bases). V lost 2 bases and J lost 10, with 11 bases in between. Germline CDR1 reads MNHGY; CDR2 reads SVAAGI. The length of the CDR3 is 12 residues. In nucleotides, the CDR3 is TGTGCCAGCAGTTATGTGGGGGAGGTAGCTTTCTTT. Amino acids: CASSYVGEVAFF.

This clonotype has just a few counts. V usage is TRBV6-6 and J usage is TRBJ2-5; TRBD1 matches 8 bases. Germline loops: CDR1 MNHNY, CDR2 SVGAGI (reference sequence). The J segment lost 3 bases and the V segment lost 1 base, leaving 4 bases of the junction unmatched. This CDR3 has 15 amino acids. The CDR3 DNA is TGTGCCAGCAGTTACTTTGGACAGGGTAAAGAGACCCAGTACTTC. Translating gives CASSYFGQGKETQYF.

Turning to this clonotype: Germline and junction disagree at one end, which may indicate a read error. The rearrangement uses TRBV5-6 and TRBJ1-4, with D tentatively TRBD1 (6 bases). The CDR3 sequence is 12 residues long. Germline lookup yields CDR1 SGHDT and CDR2 YYEEEE. The CDR3 sequence is CASSLDRDTPLF. In DNA form, the CDR3 reads TGTGCCAGCAGCTTGGATAGGGACACTCCACTCTTT. Complete variable domain (other parts from reference TRBV5-6 and TRBJ1-4): DAGVTQSPTHLIKTRGQQVTLRCSPKSGHDTVSWYQQALGQGPQFIFQYYEEEERQRGNFPDRFSGHQFPNYSSELNVNALLLGDSALYLCASSLDRDTPLFGSGTQLSVL.

This clonotype was seen only a few times. The rearrangement links TRBV6-5 to TRBJ2-2, with 7 bases that match TRBD1. With V trimmed by 5 bases and J by 6 bases, 6 bases remained unmatched. CDR1 and CDR2 (germline): MNHEY, SVGAGI. The CDR3 runs 14 residues. CDR3 nucleotides: TGTGCCAGCAGTCACGGGACAGTGGCCGGGGAGCTGTTTTTT. Translation: CASSHGTVAGELFF.

The gene calls are TRBV7-9 and TRBJ2-3; 7 nucleotides line up with TRBD1. The CDR3 loop spans 20 amino acids. Germline V gene lookup returns CDR1 SEHNR and CDR2 FQNEAQ (reference sequence). Trimming cost V 1 base and J 0 bases; bases outside gene matches: 16. CDR3 region: CASSLEAWTGDIPSTDTQYF. CDR3 in DNA: TGTGCCAGCAGCTTAGAGGCTTGGACAGGTGACATTCCTAGCACAGATACGCAGTATTTT.

This clonotype was counted between two and nine times. This rearrangement joins TRBV12-3 or TRBV12-4 to TRBJ2-3; a possible D gene is TRBD2 (6 bases). The CDR3 contains 16 residues. V lost 4 bases to trimming and J lost 3 bases, with 17 bases between them. The CDR3 region is CASSSLVGLGTDTQYF. CDR3 bases: TGTGCCAGCAGTTCATTAGTGGGACTGGGTACAGATACGCAGTATTTT.